A single sample gave rise to the 17 T cell receptor beta chains below, sequenced in a study of OX40 agonist ivuxolimab in advanced cancers. TCRdb keeps only in-frame clones here, not all; method: immunoSEQ multiplex PCR. The sample includes roughly 100,000 clones, just under 95% of them seen just once. The input for sequencing was CD4+ or CD8+ T cells sorted from blood, taken in a trial of the OX40 agonist ivuxolimab. These receptors originate from an adult with an advanced solid tumor such as melanoma, head and neck, liver or kidney cancer.

The V gene is TRBV28, the J gene TRBJ1-2; D is possibly TRBD1 (6 bases). This CDR3 has 11 residues. The V gene's germline CDR1 is MDHEN and CDR2 SYDVKM. V was trimmed by 6 bases and J by 7 bases, leaving 9 bases between them. CDR3 bases: TGTGCCAGCAGCACAGGGACTGGCTACACCTTC. Translating it yields CASSTGTGYTF.

The chain recombines TRBV6-1 with TRBJ1-1; D is unresolved. Trimming shortened V by 2 bases and J by 1 base, and 5 bases separated the two germline ends. This CDR3 is 13 amino acids long. The germline gives CDR1 MNHNS, CDR2 SASEGT. CDR3 residues: CASSESANTEAFF. CDR3 in DNA: TGTGCCAGCAGTGAATCAGCGAACACTGAAGCTTTCTTT.

The genes are TRBV2 and TRBJ2-5; TRBD2 is a possible D gene (5 bases). With 3 bases removed from V and 5 bases from J, the gap between germline ends came to 7 bases. This CDR3 region has 12 residues. Looked up from germline, CDR1 is SNHLY and CDR2 is FYNNEI. CDR3 DNA: TGTGCCAGCAGTGAGAGGGTCGAGACCCAGTACTTC. It yields the protein CASSERVETQYF. Full variable domain (remainder filled in from reference TRBV2 and TRBJ2-5): EPEVTQTPSHQVTQMGQEVILRCVPISNHLYFYWYRQILGQKVEFLVSFYNNEISEKSEIFDDQFSVERPDGSNFTLKIRSTKLEDSAMYFCASSERVETQYFGPGTRLLVL.

This rearrangement joins TRBV6-1 to TRBJ1-5; tentatively, D is TRBD1 (5 bases). Trimming left V 6 bases short and J 0 bases short, with 12 bases between. Germline-derived CDR1 and CDR2 are MNHNS and SASEGT. The CDR3 consists of 15 residues. The CDR3 region is CASRTGDLSNQPQHF. The DNA of the CDR3 is TGTGCCAGCAGGACGGGGGACCTTAGCAATCAGCCCCAGCATTTT.

CDR3 coding DNA: TGTGCCAGCAGCTACCGGATGGTCTCCTACAATGAGCAGTTCTTC. Translated: CASSYRMVSYNEQFF. The rearrangement joins TRBV7-2 to TRBJ2-1; D remains unclear. Germline values: CDR1 SGHTA, CDR2 FQGNSA. V lost 4 bases and J 0 bases, leaving 10 bases between the germline ends. This CDR3 is 15 amino acids long.

V is TRBV25-1 and J is TRBJ2-7; TRBD1 matches 7 bases. V was pared by 6 bases and J by 5 bases, with 19 bases of the junction left unmatched. This CDR3 region has 17 residues. Germline-derived CDR1 and CDR2 are MGHDK and SYGVNS. Here the CDR3 reads CASRINSDPGQANEQYV. Here the CDR3 DNA reads TGTGCCAGCAGAATAAATTCCGACCCCGGACAGGCTAACGAGCAGTACGTC.

The chain joins TRBV6-1 to TRBJ2-3, with D tentatively TRBD1 (5 bases). The ends were cut back, 4 bases at V and 0 bases at J, with 23 bases in the middle. Germline CDR1 is MNHNS and CDR2 is SASEGT. The CDR3 is 19 amino acids. This CDR3 reads CASSGERGYRAPSTDTQYF. The CDR3, as DNA: TGTGCCAGCAGTGGGGAAAGGGGATATCGCGCCCCTAGCACAGATACGCAGTATTTT.

The gene calls are TRBV5-1 and TRBJ2-1, with D perhaps TRBD2 (5 bases). Trimming left V 2 bases short and J 4 bases short, with 16 bases between. The CDR3 is 16 amino acids. Germline loops: CDR1 SGHRS, CDR2 YFSETQ. CDR3 nucleotide sequence: TGCGCCAGCAGCTTCCGGGCGGAGGCCGCTTACAATGAGCAGTTCTTC. Translated: CASSFRAEAAYNEQFF.

The rearrangement links TRBV7-8 to TRBJ2-5, with 7 nucleotides matching TRBD1. Germline V gene data show CDR1 as SGHVS and CDR2 as FQNEAQ. CDR3 length equals 13 residues. V was pared by 5 bases and J by 3 bases, with 3 bases of the junction left unmatched. The CDR3 DNA reads TGTGCCAGCAGCATCGACAGGGAAGAGACCCAGTACTTC. Amino acid sequence: CASSIDREETQYF. The variable domain in full, completed from reference TRBV7-8 and TRBJ2-5, reads GAGVSQSPRYKVAKRGQDVALRCDPISGHVSLFWYQQALGQGPEFLTYFQNEAQLDKSGLPSDRFFAERPEGSVSTLKIQRTQQEDSAVYLCASSIDREETQYFGPGTRLLVL.

V and J are TRBV7-2 and TRBJ1-5; no clear D. Per the germline V gene, CDR1 is SGHTA and CDR2 is FQGNSA. This CDR3 is built from 13 residues. V was clipped by 4 bases and J by 7 bases, with 11 bases between them. The CDR3 loop is CASSSGSGQPQHF. The DNA for the CDR3 is TGTGCCAGCAGCTCCGGTAGTGGCCAGCCCCAGCATTTT.

This sequence joins TRBV9 and TRBJ2-4; the D is unclear. The germline gives CDR1 SGDLS, CDR2 YYNGEE. The CDR3 is 16 residues long. Trimming removed 2 bases at V and 2 bases at J, with 14 bases between. CDR3 protein: CASSVSPLGSKNIQYF. The CDR3 DNA follows: TGTGCCAGCAGCGTGTCCCCGCTCGGGTCCAAAAACATTCAGTACTTC.

This clone was counted a single time. V and J are TRBV28 and TRBJ1-6; D remains ambiguous. The CDR3 is 15 residues long. V gave up 4 bases and J gave up 9 bases, with 16 bases separating them. Germline V gene lookup returns CDR1 MDHEN and CDR2 SYDVKM. The CDR3, as DNA: TGTGCCAGCAGTTCCCCCGGGATCTCTCTTTCACCCCTCCACTTT. Protein: CASSSPGISLSPLHF.

The gene calls are TRBV6-1 and TRBJ1-4; 9 bases agree with TRBD1. The CDR3 has 14 amino acids. V was clipped by 6 bases and J by 7 bases; unmatched bases: 6. Germline values: CDR1 MNHNS, CDR2 SASEGT. DNA for the CDR3: TGTGCCAGCAGGACAGGGGGGTCTGGTGAAAAACTGTTTTTT. Protein: CASRTGGSGEKLFF.

In this sample, this clone turned up once. This chain connects TRBV19 to TRBJ1-4; D is undetermined. V was cut by 2 bases and J by 8 bases, with 3 bases left in between. This CDR3 comprises 11 residues. CDR1 is LNHDA, CDR2 SQIVND, per germline (reference sequence). This chain's CDR3 is CASSIREKLFF. CDR3 sequence (DNA): TGTGCCAGTAGTATACGAGAAAAACTGTTTTTT. Combining the CDR3 with reference TRBV19 and TRBJ1-4 gives the whole variable domain DGGITQSPKYLFRKEGQNVTLSCEQNLNHDAMYWYRQDPGQGLRLIYYSQIVNDFQKGDIAEGYSVSREKKESFPLTVTSAQKNPTAFYLCASSIREKLFFGSGTQLSVL.

Written as DNA, the CDR3 is TGTGCCACCCGGACAGGGGCCAGCTCCTACGAGCAGTACGTC. The encoded protein is CATRTGASSYEQYV. The J gene is TRBJ2-7, the V gene TRBV21-1; the D segment call TRBD1 is taken from the table without a DNA check. TRBV21-1 is classified as a pseudogene. This CDR3 has 14 residues.

The rearrangement links TRBV28 to TRBJ2-1; 7 nucleotides align to TRBD2. The CDR3 is 14 residues long. Germline CDR1 is MDHEN and CDR2 is SYDVKM. V gave up 7 bases and J gave up 3 bases; unmatched junction bases: 6. This CDR3 is CASTGGIYYNEQFF. Here the CDR3 DNA reads TGTGCCAGCACCGGGGGGATCTACTACAATGAGCAGTTCTTC.

The chain employs TRBV6-5 and TRBJ2-5; D gene ambiguous. Germline loops: CDR1 MNHEY, CDR2 SVGAGI. V dropped 5 bases and J dropped 5 bases, with 15 bases sitting between them. This CDR3 is 14 amino acids long. Written as DNA, the CDR3 is TGTGCCAGCAGTGACCGGCTTAACCGGGAGACCCAGTACTTC. This codes for CASSDRLNRETQYF.